This TCR beta chain was sequenced in a study of blood T cell repertoires in COVID-19. Under the authors' procedure: Nucleated cell counts were estimated from reference gene primer amplification. Data came from immunoSEQ multiplex PCR; TCRdb stores just in-frame clones and leaves some out. V, J and clone size reflect that table, while D and trimming were determined from the DNA. The table has more than 250,000 clones, around nine tenths seen once. Grouping used clinical history reported by participants in a survey and questionnaire. Recovered Cohort 3 donors showed two negative PCRs, clearance, or symptom resolution. Germline CDR1 reads SNHLY; CDR2 reads FYNNEI. The V end was cut by 6 bases, the J end by 5 bases, with 11 bases between. This CDR3 is 13 amino acids long.

The sample taken for sequencing was PBMCs or T cells enriched from blood (not recorded which). The receptor comes from a woman aged 25 to 39 who had recovered from COVID-19. The rearrangement joins TRBV2 to TRBJ2-1; D unclear. Here the CDR3 reads CASSHFENNEQFF. CDR3 sequence (DNA): TGTGCCAGCAGCCACTTTGAGAACAATGAGCAGTTCTTC.